The rows below give T cell receptor beta chains drawn from one sample of a study of T cell changes during pregnancy in multiple sclerosis. The assay was immunoSEQ multiplex PCR, and TCRdb's table has in-frame clones only and misses some. The sample includes about 60,000 clones, about 89% of them seen just once. The specimen was CD4+ T cells from peripheral blood mononuclear cells, collected after pregnancy. The receptors come from a female donor in good health, enrolled as a control in a pregnancy study. Each CDR3 is given with its conserved first and last residue. Each record gives: D gene, V gene, CDR3 protein. D genes are given only for firm matches.

d_gene: TRBD2
v_gene: TRBV7-3
CDR3aa: CASSPPGLAGEHTQYF

d_gene: TRBD2
v_gene: TRBV13
CDR3aa: CASSSLAGGRTDTQYF

d_gene: .
v_gene: TRBV7-2
CDR3aa: CASSTTGRHNYGYTF

d_gene: .
v_gene: TRBV5-4
CDR3aa: CASSMGLYEQYF

d_gene: .
v_gene: TRBV19
CDR3aa: CASSMGATQYF

d_gene: .
v_gene: TRBV19
CDR3aa: CASTPARTSYTLYGYTF

d_gene: .
v_gene: TRBV6-5
CDR3aa: CASCSGFLAEQFF

d_gene: .
v_gene: TRBV7-9
CDR3aa: CASSPSRLGGYEQFF

d_gene: TRBD1
v_gene: TRBV6-5
CDR3aa: CASSLTGTAGYTF

d_gene: .
v_gene: TRBV30
CDR3aa: CAWSQWDGGATNEKLFF

d_gene: .
v_gene: TRBV4-3
CDR3aa: CASSRRDMLNTEAFF

d_gene: TRBD1
v_gene: TRBV4-2
CDR3aa: CASSQVGQGEGEQFF

d_gene: TRBD1
v_gene: TRBV9
CDR3aa: CASSGQGSDTQYF

d_gene: TRBD1
v_gene: TRBV6-1
CDR3aa: CASSEGTGHSPLHF

d_gene: TRBD1
v_gene: TRBV7-9
CDR3aa: CASSLARTGINTEAFF

d_gene: .
v_gene: TRBV19
CDR3aa: CASSSGLLKNTGELFF

d_gene: TRBD1
v_gene: TRBV18
CDR3aa: CASSPREGASYGYTF

d_gene: .
v_gene: TRBV2
CDR3aa: CASSVGMSVYTF

d_gene: .
v_gene: TRBV28
CDR3aa: CASSPLVAAEQFF

d_gene: TRBD2
v_gene: TRBV4-1
CDR3aa: CASSQGFGRAPYEQYF

d_gene: .
v_gene: TRBV4-3
CDR3aa: CASSQDEGYGYTF

d_gene: TRBD2
v_gene: TRBV5-3
CDR3aa: CARSLAQFRERGADQQETQYF

d_gene: TRBD2
v_gene: TRBV23-1
CDR3aa: CASSHRGGGGCSYEQYF

d_gene: .
v_gene: TRBV7-2
CDR3aa: CASSLQAGDTQYF

d_gene: .
v_gene: TRBV9
CDR3aa: CASSRLSYEQYF